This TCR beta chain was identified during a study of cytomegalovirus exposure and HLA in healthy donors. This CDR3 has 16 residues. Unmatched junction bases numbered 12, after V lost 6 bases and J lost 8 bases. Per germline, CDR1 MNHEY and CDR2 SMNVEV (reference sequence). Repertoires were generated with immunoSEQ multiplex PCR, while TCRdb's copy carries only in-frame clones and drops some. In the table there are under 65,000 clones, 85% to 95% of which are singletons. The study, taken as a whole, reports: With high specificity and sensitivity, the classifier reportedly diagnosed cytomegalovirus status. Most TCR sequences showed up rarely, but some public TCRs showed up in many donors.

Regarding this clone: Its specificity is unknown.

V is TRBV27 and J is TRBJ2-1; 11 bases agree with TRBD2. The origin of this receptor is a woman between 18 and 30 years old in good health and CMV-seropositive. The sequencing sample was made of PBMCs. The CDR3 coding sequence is TGTGCCAGCAGCGAGTTTACTAGCGGGGGTTGGGATGAGCAGTTCTTC. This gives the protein CASSEFTSGGWDEQFF.